The 2 T cell receptor beta chains presented below share a single source sample, sequenced in a study of T cell repertoires in ileal Crohn's disease. This table comes from immunoSEQ multiplex PCR, and its TCRdb copy is limited to in-frame clones, with some not included. The sample records around 5,200 clones, around 81% being singletons. Material: ileal tissue. These receptors were obtained from an adult with Crohn's disease.

The CDR3 DNA sequence: TGTGCCACCAGCAGAGATTGGGTTACAGGGAAGATCGGTGAAGCTTTCTTT. Translated, it gives CATSRDWVTGKIGEAFF. The V and J genes are TRBV15 and TRBJ1-1, with a weak D call TRBD1 (6 bases). This CDR3 comprises 17 residues. In germline, CDR1 is LNHNV, CDR2 YYDKDF (reference sequence). Trimming removed 0 bases at V and 7 bases at J, with 21 bases between.

The chain employs TRBV5-5 and TRBJ1-6, with 9 bases lining up with TRBD1. The CDR3 totals 15 residues. The trim removed 0 bases at V and 7 bases at J, leaving 2 bases unmatched. Germline V lookup: CDR1 SGHKS, CDR2 YYEKEE (reference sequence). The CDR3 DNA sequence: TGTGCCAGCAGCTTGGGGGACAGGGCAAATTCACCCCTCCACTTT. Translation gives CASSLGDRANSPLHF.